The sequence of this TCR beta chain was determined in a study of blood T cell repertoires in COVID-19. Study context: Acute and convalescent COVID-19 specimens originated in the United States, Italy and Spain. The analysed material was cDNA or gDNA that came from T cells, B-cell-depleted T cells, or PBMCs.

The authors' processing: Counts of nucleated cells, estimated from reference gene primer amplification, were obtained. Sequenced by immunoSEQ multiplex PCR; TCRdb stores in-frame clones only, minus some. The D gene and trimming were derived from the DNA, and the V and J assignments and clone size from that table. The data contain roughly 100,000 clones, around 80% of them singletons. Germline lookup yields CDR1 LGHDT and CDR2 YNNKEL (reference sequence). The CDR3 sequence is 19 residues long. Germline trimming cut 4 bases from V and 4 bases from J; bases unmatched to any gene: 11. Material: peripheral blood. V gene TRBV3-1 (or the pseudogene TRBV3-2) combines with J gene TRBJ2-1; 15 bases fit TRBD2. The clonotype was recovered from a woman aged 80 or over with acute or convalescent COVID-19. DNA for the CDR3: TGTGCCAGCAGCCCGATTCCGGGACTAGCGGGAGGAGGGTACAATGAGCAGTTCTTC. Residues: CASSPIPGLAGGGYNEQFF.